These 21 T cell receptor beta chains were sequenced from one sample in a study of T cells in Graves' hyperthyroidism and ophthalmopathy. The source material, RNA transcripts, was used to amplify TCR beta CDR3 regions. First-round RT-PCR of the TCR CDR3 relied on the HTBI primer set. From the multiplex PCR reads, TCRdb called clonotypes with MiXCR, one entry per CDR3 protein. The top ten clones hold about 3.5% of a sample with roughly 640,000 distinct CDR3 sequences, approximately 15% of them seen once. Sequenced sample: blood. These receptor sequences come from a woman in her thirties or forties with Graves' ophthalmopathy.

The gene calls are TRBV20-1 and TRBJ2-2; 8 bases match TRBD1. Germline CDR1 and CDR2: DFQATT and SNEGSKA (reference sequence). The CDR3 runs 16 residues. The V gene end was trimmed by 5 bases and the J gene end by 0 bases; junction bases not matched to a gene: 8. The CDR3 spells CSAGPRTGPNTGELFF. As DNA, the CDR3 is TGCAGTGCTGGGCCCCGGACAGGGCCGAACACCGGGGAGCTGTTTTTT.

CDR3 DNA: TGTGCCAGTAGTATATCCAGGGTTGCTGGAAACACCATATATTTT. Translating it yields CASSISRVAGNTIYF. V is TRBV19 and J is TRBJ1-3; TRBD1 might be the D (5 bases). Germline loops: CDR1 LNHDA, CDR2 SQIVND (reference sequence). The CDR3 has 15 residues. Trimming pared 2 bases from V and 2 bases from J, leaving 10 bases between.

This clonotype was found once. This rearrangement joins TRBV29-1 to TRBJ2-5; 8 positions match TRBD2. This CDR3 comprises 12 residues. The V gene's germline CDR1 is SQVTM and CDR2 ANQGSEA. Trimming removed 6 bases from V and 4 bases from J; junction bases left unmatched: 4. DNA of the CDR3: TGCAGCGTGTGGACTAGCACAGAGACCCAGTACTTC. Translated, it gives CSVWTSTETQYF.

This clonotype showed up just a few times. The J gene is TRBJ1-1, the V gene TRBV7-3; tentative D call: TRBD1 (5 bases). V lost 5 bases to trimming and J lost 0 bases, with 10 bases between them. The CDR3 length is 14 residues. Germline lookup yields CDR1 SGHTA and CDR2 FQGTGA. The DNA of the CDR3 is TGTGCCAGCAGCGCCCAGGGCTTGAACACTGAAGCTTTCTTT. It encodes CASSAQGLNTEAFF.

This clonotype turned up a few times. The chain uses TRBV20-1 and TRBJ2-3; 11 bases align to TRBD2. The germline gives CDR1 DFQATT, CDR2 SNEGSKA (reference sequence). V lost 4 bases, J lost 6 bases, and 6 bases stayed unmatched. The CDR3 length is 14 residues. CDR3 region: CSATLAGEGDTQYF. CDR3 DNA sequence: TGCAGTGCTACACTAGCGGGAGAAGGTGATACGCAGTATTTT.

There are many counts of this clonotype. The chain has TRBV20-1 and TRBJ2-7; 10 bases match TRBD1. This CDR3 has 13 residues. V lost 4 bases to trimming and J lost 7 bases; unmatched junction nucleotides: 7. Per the germline V gene, CDR1 is DFQATT and CDR2 is SNEGSKA (reference sequence). The CDR3 loop reads CSAIDRGLREQYF. Written as DNA, the CDR3 is TGCAGTGCTATAGACAGGGGGCTCAGGGAGCAGTACTTC.

This clonotype was counted many times. The V and J genes are TRBV11-2 and TRBJ1-1; D uncertain. This CDR3 region has 15 residues. Trimming pared 1 base from V and 5 bases from J, leaving 14 bases between. Germline-derived CDR1 and CDR2 are SGHAT and FQNNGV. CDR3 coding DNA: TGTGCCAGCAGCTTAGCGGTAGGCTTGGGGACTGAAGCTTTCTTT. Its translation is CASSLAVGLGTEAFF.

CDR3 region: CASSLTGGHNYGYTF. The CDR3 DNA reads as TGTGCCAGCAGCTTAACCGGGGGGCATAACTATGGCTACACCTTC. This sequence joins TRBV7-2 and TRBJ1-2; D may be TRBD1 (6 bases). From germline, CDR1 is SGHTA and CDR2 FQGNSA. This CDR3 is built from 15 residues. V was cut by 2 bases and J by 1 base, with 11 bases left in between.

Many counts were recorded for this clonotype. This rearrangement joins TRBV20-1 to TRBJ2-5; D is perhaps TRBD2 (5 bases). The CDR3 has 14 amino acids. Per germline, CDR1 DFQATT and CDR2 SNEGSKA (reference sequence). V dropped 5 bases and J dropped 5 bases, with 18 bases sitting between them. The CDR3 spells CSAQRGAAKETQYF. CDR3 bases: TGCAGTGCTCAACGGGGAGCGGCTAAGGAGACCCAGTACTTC.

This clonotype was observed at least ten times. The chain recombines TRBV9 with TRBJ1-1; a possible D gene is TRBD1 (5 bases). The V gene's germline CDR1 is SGDLS and CDR2 YYNGEE. The CDR3 contains 15 residues. V lost 3 bases and J 1 base, leaving 13 bases between the germline ends. The CDR3, as DNA: TGTGCCAGCAGCGCCGGCCTGGGGGGGAACACTGAAGCTTTCTTT. Amino acids: CASSAGLGGNTEAFF. The complete variable domain, with remaining parts taken from reference TRBV9 and TRBJ1-1, reads DSGVTQTPKHLITATGQRVTLRCSPRSGDLSVYWYQQSLDQGLQFLIQYYNGEERAKGNILERFSAQQFPDLHSELNLSSLELGDSALYFCASSAGLGGNTEAFFGQGTRLTVV.

This clonotype was seen ten or more times. This sequence joins TRBV11-2 and TRBJ1-4, with no clear D. The V end lost 4 bases, the J end lost 0 bases, and 9 bases lay between the germline ends. The germline V gene has CDR1 SGHAT and CDR2 FQNNGV. The CDR3 contains 15 residues. The CDR3: CASSSPPTTNEKLFF. The CDR3 DNA reads TGTGCCAGCAGCTCCCCCCCTACAACTAATGAAAAACTGTTTTTT.

This clonotype showed up just a few times. This chain uses TRBV5-1 with TRBJ1-4, with D unclear. The CDR3 contains 13 residues. Trimming cost V 4 bases and J 4 bases, with 8 bases left between them. Germline CDR1 reads SGHRS; CDR2 reads YFSETQ. In DNA form, the CDR3 reads TGCGCCAGCAGCAGGGAGGATAATGAAAAACTGTTTTTT. Protein: CASSREDNEKLFF. The entire variable domain, with the rest obtained from reference TRBV5-1 and TRBJ1-4, is as follows: KAGVTQTPRYLIKTRGQQVTLSCSPISGHRSVSWYQQTPGQGLQFLFEYFSETQRNKGNFPGRFSGRQFSNSRSEMNVSTLELGDSALYLCASSREDNEKLFFGSGTQLSVL.

The rearrangement links TRBV12-3 or TRBV12-4 to TRBJ1-4; D unclear. The CDR3 has 13 amino acids. The V end lost 4 bases, the J end lost 4 bases, and 7 bases lay between the germline ends. The CDR3: CASSYRFNEKLFF. CDR3 sequence (DNA): TGTGCCAGCAGTTACAGATTTAATGAAAAACTGTTTTTT.

This clonotype came up many times. V and J are TRBV2 and TRBJ2-1, with 9 bases identical to TRBD2. V gave up 8 bases and J gave up 2 bases; unmatched junction bases: 7. The CDR3 contains 15 residues. The germline V gene has CDR1 SNHLY and CDR2 FYNNEI. CDR3 sequence (DNA): TGTGCCAGCTGGCGTAGCGGGAGCCCCTACAATGAGCAGTTCTTC. Translating gives CASWRSGSPYNEQFF.

This clonotype was counted at least ten times. The chain combines TRBV2 with TRBJ2-1, with 8 bases lining up with TRBD2. With 7 bases clipped from V and 4 bases from J, the junction kept 6 bases outside the gene matches. Germline-derived CDR1 and CDR2 are SNHLY and FYNNEI. CDR3 length: 14 residues. The CDR3 loop reads CASTLAGTYNEQFF. The CDR3, as DNA: TGTGCCAGCACCTTAGCGGGAACGTACAATGAGCAGTTCTTC.

The rearrangement uses TRBV20-1 and TRBJ2-1; tentatively, D is TRBD2 (5 bases). V gave up 3 bases and J gave up 0 bases, with 15 bases separating them. The CDR3 contains 16 residues. From germline, CDR1 is DFQATT and CDR2 SNEGSKA (reference sequence). The CDR3 nucleotides read TGCAGTGCTAGTTTCCGGGGAGAAAGCTCCTACAATGAGCAGTTCTTC. Its protein is CSASFRGESSYNEQFF.

This clonotype was recorded a few times. The rearrangement joins TRBV20-1 to TRBJ2-1; D remains ambiguous. Trimming removed 1 base from V and 1 base from J, with 8 bases in between. Germline V gives CDR1 DFQATT, CDR2 SNEGSKA (reference sequence). The CDR3 totals 14 residues. CDR3 in DNA: TGCAGTGCTAGAGCCCCGGAATCCTACAATGAGCAGTTCTTC. It is translated as CSARAPESYNEQFF.

In its sample, this clonotype was seen many times. The V gene is TRBV5-1, the J gene TRBJ2-3; D is undetermined. This CDR3 contains 13 residues. The V end lost 0 bases, the J end lost 4 bases, and 6 bases lay between the germline ends. Germline CDR1 SGHRS, CDR2 YFSETQ. CDR3 loop: CASSLAVADTQYF. CDR3 nucleotide sequence: TGCGCCAGCAGCTTGGCGGTGGCAGATACGCAGTATTTT.

This clonotype was counted many times. This chain uses TRBV28 with TRBJ2-7; maybe TRBD2 (6 bases). V was shortened by 6 bases and J by 3 bases, with 18 bases between the two germline ends. Germline V CDR1 and CDR2: MDHEN, SYDVKM. The CDR3 sequence is 15 residues long. The CDR3 nucleotides are TGTGCCAGCAGCCCGGGTGGTCAGGGAGGCTACGAGCAGTACTTC. It yields the protein CASSPGGQGGYEQYF.

V gene TRBV19 combines with J gene TRBJ1-4; D gene unclear. This CDR3 contains 11 residues. Germline V gives CDR1 LNHDA, CDR2 SQIVND (reference sequence). V shed 5 bases and J shed 8 bases, with 6 bases lying between them. CDR3: CASSAKEKLFF. The CDR3 nucleotides read TGTGCCAGTAGTGCAAAAGAAAAACTGTTTTTT.

This clonotype was observed many times. This chain joins TRBV24-1 and TRBJ2-3; D possibly corresponds to TRBD2 (6 bases). V dropped 1 base and J dropped 7 bases, with 20 bases sitting between them. From germline, CDR1 is KGHDR and CDR2 SFDVKD. The CDR3 runs to 17 residues. The CDR3 loop reads CATSDFSTGSPFHTQYF. The CDR3 DNA is TGTGCCACCAGTGATTTTTCCACCGGGAGTCCTTTCCATACGCAGTATTTT.